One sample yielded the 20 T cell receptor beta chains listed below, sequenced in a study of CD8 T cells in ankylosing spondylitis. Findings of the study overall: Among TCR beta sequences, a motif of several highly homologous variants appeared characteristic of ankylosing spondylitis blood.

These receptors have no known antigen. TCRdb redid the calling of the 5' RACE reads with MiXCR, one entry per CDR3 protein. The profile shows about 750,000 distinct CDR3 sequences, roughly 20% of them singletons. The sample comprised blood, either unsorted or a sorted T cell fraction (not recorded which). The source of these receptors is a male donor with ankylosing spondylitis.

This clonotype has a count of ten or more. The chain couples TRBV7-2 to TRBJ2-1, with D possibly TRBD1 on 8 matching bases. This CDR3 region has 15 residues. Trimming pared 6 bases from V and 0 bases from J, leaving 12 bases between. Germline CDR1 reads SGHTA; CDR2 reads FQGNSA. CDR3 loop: CASSYRGGSYNEQFF. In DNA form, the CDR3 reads TGTGCCAGCAGTTACAGGGGGGGCTCCTACAATGAGCAGTTCTTC.

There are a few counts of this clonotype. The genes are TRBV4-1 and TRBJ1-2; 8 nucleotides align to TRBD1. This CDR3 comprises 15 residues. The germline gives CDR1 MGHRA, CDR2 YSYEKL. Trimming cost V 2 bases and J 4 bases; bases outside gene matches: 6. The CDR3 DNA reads TGCGCCAGCAGCCAACTCCAGGGGGCTCCCTATGGCTACACCTTC. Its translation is CASSQLQGAPYGYTF.

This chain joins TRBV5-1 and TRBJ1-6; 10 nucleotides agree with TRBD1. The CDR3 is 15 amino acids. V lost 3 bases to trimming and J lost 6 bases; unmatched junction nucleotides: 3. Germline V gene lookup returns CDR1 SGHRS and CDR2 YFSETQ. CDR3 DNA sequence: TGCGCCAGCAGCTCGGGACAGGGGTTTAATTCACCCCTCCACTTT. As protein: CASSSGQGFNSPLHF. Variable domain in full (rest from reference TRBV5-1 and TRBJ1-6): KAGVTQTPRYLIKTRGQQVTLSCSPISGHRSVSWYQQTPGQGLQFLFEYFSETQRNKGNFPGRFSGRQFSNSRSEMNVSTLELGDSALYLCASSSGQGFNSPLHFGNGTRLTVT.

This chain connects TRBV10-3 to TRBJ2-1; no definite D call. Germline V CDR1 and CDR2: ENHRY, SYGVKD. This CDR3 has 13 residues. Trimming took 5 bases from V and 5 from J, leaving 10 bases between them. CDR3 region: CAISYSTDNEQFF. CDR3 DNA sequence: TGTGCCATCAGTTATTCAACCGACAATGAGCAGTTCTTC.

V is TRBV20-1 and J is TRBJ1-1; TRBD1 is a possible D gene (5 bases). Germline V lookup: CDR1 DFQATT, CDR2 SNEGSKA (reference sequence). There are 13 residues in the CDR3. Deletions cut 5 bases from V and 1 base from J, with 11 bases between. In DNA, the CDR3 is TGCAGTGCTCGGGGGTGGGGGAACACTGAAGCTTTCTTT. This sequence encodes CSARGWGNTEAFF.

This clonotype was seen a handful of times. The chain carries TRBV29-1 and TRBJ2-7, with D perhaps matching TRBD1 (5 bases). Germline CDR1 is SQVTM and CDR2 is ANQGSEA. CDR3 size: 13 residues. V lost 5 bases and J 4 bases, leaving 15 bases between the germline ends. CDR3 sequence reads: CSVRLGAPYEQYF. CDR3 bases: TGCAGCGTTCGGTTAGGGGCGCCGTACGAGCAGTACTTC.

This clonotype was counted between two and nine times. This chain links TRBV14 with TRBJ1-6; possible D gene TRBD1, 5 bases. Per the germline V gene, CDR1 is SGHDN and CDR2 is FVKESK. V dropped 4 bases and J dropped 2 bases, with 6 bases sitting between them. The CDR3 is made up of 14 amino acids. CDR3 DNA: TGTGCCAGCAGCCGACAGCCCTATAATTCACCCCTCCACTTT. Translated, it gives CASSRQPYNSPLHF.

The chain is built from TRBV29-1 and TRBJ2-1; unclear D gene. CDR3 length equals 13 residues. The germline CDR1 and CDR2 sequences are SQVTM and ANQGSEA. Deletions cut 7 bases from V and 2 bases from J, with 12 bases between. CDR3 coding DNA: TGCAGCGCATGGACGGAAACCTACAATGAGCAGTTCTTC. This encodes CSAWTETYNEQFF.

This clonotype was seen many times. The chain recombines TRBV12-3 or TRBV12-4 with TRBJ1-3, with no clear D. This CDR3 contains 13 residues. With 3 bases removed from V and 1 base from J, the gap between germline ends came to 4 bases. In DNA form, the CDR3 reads TGTGCCAGCAGTTTTCGTTCTGGAAACACCATATATTTT. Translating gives CASSFRSGNTIYF.

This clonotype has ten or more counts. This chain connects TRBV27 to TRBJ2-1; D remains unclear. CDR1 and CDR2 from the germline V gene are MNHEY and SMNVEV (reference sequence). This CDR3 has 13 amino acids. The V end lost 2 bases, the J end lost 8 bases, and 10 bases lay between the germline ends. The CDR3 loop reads CASSLGSLDEQFF. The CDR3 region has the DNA TGTGCCAGCAGTTTAGGTTCTCTTGATGAGCAGTTCTTC.

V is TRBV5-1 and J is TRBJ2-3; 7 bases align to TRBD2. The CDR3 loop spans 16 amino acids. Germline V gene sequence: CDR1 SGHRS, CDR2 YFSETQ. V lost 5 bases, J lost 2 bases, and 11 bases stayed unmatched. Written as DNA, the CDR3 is TGCGCCAGCAGTTACTTTACAGCGGGGACCACAGATACGCAGTATTTT. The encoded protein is CASSYFTAGTTDTQYF.

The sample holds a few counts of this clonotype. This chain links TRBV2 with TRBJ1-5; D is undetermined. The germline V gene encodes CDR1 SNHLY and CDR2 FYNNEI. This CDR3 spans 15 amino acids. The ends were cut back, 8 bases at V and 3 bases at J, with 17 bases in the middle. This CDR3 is CASAMGAVANQPQHF. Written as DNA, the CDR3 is TGTGCCAGCGCCATGGGAGCGGTGGCCAATCAGCCCCAGCATTTT.

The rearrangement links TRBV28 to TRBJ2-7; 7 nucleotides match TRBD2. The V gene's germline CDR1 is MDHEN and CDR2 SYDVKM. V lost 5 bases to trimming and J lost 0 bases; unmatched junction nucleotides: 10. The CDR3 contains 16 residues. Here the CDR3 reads CASSPASGASSYEQYF. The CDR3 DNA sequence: TGTGCCAGCAGTCCTGCCAGCGGGGCAAGCTCCTACGAGCAGTACTTC.

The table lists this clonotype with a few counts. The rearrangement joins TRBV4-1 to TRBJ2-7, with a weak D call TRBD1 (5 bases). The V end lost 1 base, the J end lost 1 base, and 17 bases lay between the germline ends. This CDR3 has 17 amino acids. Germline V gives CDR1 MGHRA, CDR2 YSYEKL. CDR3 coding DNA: TGCGCCAGCAGCCAAGTAATTGAGACAGTGATATCCTACGAGCAGTACTTC. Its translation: CASSQVIETVISYEQYF.

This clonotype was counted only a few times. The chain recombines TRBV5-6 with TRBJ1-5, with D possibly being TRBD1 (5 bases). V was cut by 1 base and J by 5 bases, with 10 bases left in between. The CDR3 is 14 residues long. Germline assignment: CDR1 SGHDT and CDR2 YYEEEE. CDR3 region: CASSLWAGYQPQHF. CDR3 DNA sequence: TGTGCCAGCAGCTTGTGGGCAGGGTATCAGCCCCAGCATTTT.

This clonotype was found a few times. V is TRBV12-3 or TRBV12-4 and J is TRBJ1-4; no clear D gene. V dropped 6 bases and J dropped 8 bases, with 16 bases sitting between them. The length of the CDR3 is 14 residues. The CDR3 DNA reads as TGTGCCAGCAGGAGCGGTGGGTCGTCAGAAAAACTGTTTTTT. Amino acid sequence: CASRSGGSSEKLFF.

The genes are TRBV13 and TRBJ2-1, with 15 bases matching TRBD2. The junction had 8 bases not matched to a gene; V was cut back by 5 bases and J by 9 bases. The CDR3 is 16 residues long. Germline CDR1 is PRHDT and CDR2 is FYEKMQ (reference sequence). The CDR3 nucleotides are TGTGCCAGCAGCCGACGGACTAGCGGGAGGGCCGGTGAGCAGTTCTTC. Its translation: CASSRRTSGRAGEQFF.

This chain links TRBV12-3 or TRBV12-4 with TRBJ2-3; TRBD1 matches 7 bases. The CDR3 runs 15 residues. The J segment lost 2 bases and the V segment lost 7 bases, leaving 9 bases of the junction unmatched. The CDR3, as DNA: TGTGCCAGCACTACACAGGGGTCCCCCACAGATACGCAGTATTTT. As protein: CASTTQGSPTDTQYF.

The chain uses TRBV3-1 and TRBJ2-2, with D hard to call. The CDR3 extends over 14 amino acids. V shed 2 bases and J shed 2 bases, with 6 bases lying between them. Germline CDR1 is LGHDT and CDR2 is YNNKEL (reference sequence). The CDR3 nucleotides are TGTGCCAGCAGCCAAAGCTTTAACACCGGGGAGCTGTTTTTT. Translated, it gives CASSQSFNTGELFF.

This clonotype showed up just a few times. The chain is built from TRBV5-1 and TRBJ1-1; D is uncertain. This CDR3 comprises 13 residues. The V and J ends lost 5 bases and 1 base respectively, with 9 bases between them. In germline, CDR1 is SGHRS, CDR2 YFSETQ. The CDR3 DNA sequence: TGCGCCAGCAGGACCTCGCAGAACACTGAAGCTTTCTTT. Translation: CASRTSQNTEAFF.